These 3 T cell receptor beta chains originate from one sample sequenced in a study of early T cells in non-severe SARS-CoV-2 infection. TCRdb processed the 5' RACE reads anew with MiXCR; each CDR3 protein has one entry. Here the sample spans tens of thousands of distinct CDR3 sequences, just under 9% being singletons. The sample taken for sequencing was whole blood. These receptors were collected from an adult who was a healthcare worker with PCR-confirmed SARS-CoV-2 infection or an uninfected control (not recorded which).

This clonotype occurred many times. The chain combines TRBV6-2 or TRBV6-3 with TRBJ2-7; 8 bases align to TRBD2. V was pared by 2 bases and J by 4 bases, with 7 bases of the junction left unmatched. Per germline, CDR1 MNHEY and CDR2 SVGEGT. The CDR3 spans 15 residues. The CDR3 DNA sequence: TGTGCCAGCAGTTACCAAGCGGGAGAAGGGTACGAGCAGTACTTC. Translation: CASSYQAGEGYEQYF.

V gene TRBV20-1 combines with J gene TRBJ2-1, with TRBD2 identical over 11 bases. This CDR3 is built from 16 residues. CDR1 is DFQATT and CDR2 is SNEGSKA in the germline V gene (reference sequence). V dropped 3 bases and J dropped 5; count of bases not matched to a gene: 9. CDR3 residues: CSARDTGTSGNNEQFF. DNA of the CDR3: TGCAGTGCTAGGGATACCGGGACTAGCGGTAACAATGAGCAGTTCTTC.

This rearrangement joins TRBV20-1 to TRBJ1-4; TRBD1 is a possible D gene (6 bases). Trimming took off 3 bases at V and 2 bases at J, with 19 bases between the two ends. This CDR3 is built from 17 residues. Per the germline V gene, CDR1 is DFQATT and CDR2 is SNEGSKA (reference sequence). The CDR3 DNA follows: TGCAGTGCTAGCCCCCTCAGCCTAGGGGGGACTAATGAAAAACTGTTTTTT. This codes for CSASPLSLGGTNEKLFF.